This TCR beta chain was observed in a study of T cells after yellow fever vaccination. Overall study: Researchers used SMART-Seq v4 Ultra Low Input to prepare fractions that had low cell numbers.

The study's findings and limits: Reappearance after the booster was seen for most primary-vaccination clones, at around 95% CD4 and around 88% CD8.

This clonotype was observed a few times. The antigen is undetermined. V was clipped by 5 bases and J by 5 bases, with 10 bases between them. Per germline, CDR1 DFQATT and CDR2 SNEGSKA (reference sequence). The CDR3 spans 11 residues. UMIs and a universal primer site were added when TCR cDNA was made by 5'RACE template switching. A single record per CDR3 protein comes from TCRdb applying MiXCR to the 5' RACE reads. Of approximately 550,000 distinct CDR3 sequences detected, around 21% appear once; the ten largest clones hold roughly an eighth. The chain couples TRBV20-1 to TRBJ2-7; D call uncertain. This TCR derives from a man aged 30 to 45 who received the YFV17D yellow fever vaccine. Material: PBMCs, obtained 15 days after the yellow fever booster vaccination. The CDR3 sequence: CSAPRVDEQYF. The CDR3 nucleotides read TGCAGTGCTCCGCGAGTCGACGAGCAGTACTTC.